A single sample gave rise to the 18 T cell receptor beta chains below, sequenced in a study of cytomegalovirus exposure and HLA in healthy donors. Profiled with immunoSEQ multiplex PCR; TCRdb holds only in-frame clones, not every one. The sample contains 250,000 to 300,000 clones, 90% of which appear only once. Input material: PBMCs. These receptor sequences come from a woman aged 18-29 years in good health and CMV-seronegative.

V and J are TRBV5-1 and TRBJ1-6; D unclear. Germline V gene lookup returns CDR1 SGHRS and CDR2 YFSETQ. V dropped 1 base and J dropped 7 bases, with 9 bases sitting between them. The CDR3 has 14 residues. The chain's CDR3 is CASSLSQRNSPLHF. CDR3 DNA: TGCGCCAGCAGCTTGTCGCAGAGGAATTCACCCCTCCACTTT.

J is TRBJ1-4 and V is TRBV4-1; D unclear. The V and J ends lost 0 bases and 8 bases respectively, with 16 bases between them. CDR1 and CDR2 from the germline V gene are MGHRA and YSYEKL. CDR3 size: 16 residues. CDR3 in DNA: TGCGCCAGCAGCCAAGATGGTTCCCCCCTCGGGGAAAAACTGTTTTTT. Protein sequence: CASSQDGSPLGEKLFF.

The chain combines TRBV5-1 with TRBJ1-1; D not certain. Trimming removed 4 bases at V and 7 bases at J, with 14 bases between. The CDR3 has 13 residues. Germline V lookup: CDR1 SGHRS, CDR2 YFSETQ. CDR3 residues: CASSPSPQIEAFF. CDR3 DNA: TGCGCCAGCAGCCCATCACCCCAGATTGAAGCTTTCTTT.

This clone was recorded once. This sequence joins TRBV6-5 and TRBJ2-7, with D maybe TRBD2 (6 bases). The germline V gene encodes CDR1 MNHEY and CDR2 SVGAGI. The CDR3 extends over 14 amino acids. The V gene lost 9 bases and the J gene lost 0 bases, with 15 bases spanning the gap. CDR3 sequence (DNA): TGTGCCAGTTCTAGGGCGGGGCACTCCTACGAGCAGTACTTC. It encodes CASSRAGHSYEQYF.

The sample holds one count of this clone. The V call is TRBV6-5, the J call TRBJ1-2; the match to TRBD1 covers 10 bases. In germline, CDR1 is MNHEY, CDR2 SVGAGI. V gave up 10 bases and J gave up 8 bases; unmatched junction bases: 13. The CDR3 is 14 amino acids. The CDR3 DNA reads TGTGCCACCTCACTTCGGGGACAGGGGTGGGGCTACACCTTC. As protein: CATSLRGQGWGYTF.

This clone was counted between two and nine times. This chain connects TRBV27 to TRBJ1-2, with D perhaps TRBD1 (5 bases). The germline V gene has CDR1 MNHEY and CDR2 SMNVEV (reference sequence). Deletions cut 4 bases from V and 6 bases from J, with 15 bases between. The CDR3 sequence is 14 residues long. CDR3 DNA: TGTGCCAGCAGTTCTAGGGGAGGGTTTGATGGCTACACCTTC. Amino acid sequence: CASSSRGGFDGYTF.

In this sample, this clone turned up a few times. The V and J genes are TRBV7-7 and TRBJ1-2, with 10 bases matching TRBD1. From germline, CDR1 is SSHAT and CDR2 FNYEAQ (reference sequence). This CDR3 contains 14 residues. V was clipped by 4 bases and J by 2 bases; unmatched bases: 1. Here the CDR3 DNA reads TGTGCCAGCAGCTGGGGACAGGGGAACTATGGCTACACCTTC. This translates into CASSWGQGNYGYTF.

The chain combines TRBV6-5 with TRBJ2-1, with TRBD1 matching 9 bases. This CDR3 is built from 15 residues. The trim removed 2 bases at V and 6 bases at J, leaving 5 bases unmatched. Germline assignment: CDR1 MNHEY and CDR2 SVGAGI. Here the CDR3 reads CASSYLQGAINEQFF. CDR3 in DNA: TGTGCCAGCAGTTACCTACAGGGGGCAATCAATGAGCAGTTCTTC.

The chain has TRBV18 and TRBJ2-3, with a weak D call TRBD2 (5 bases). In germline, CDR1 is KGHSH, CDR2 LQKENI. CDR3 length: 13 residues. The V end lost 4 bases, the J end lost 0 bases, and 5 bases lay between the germline ends. CDR3 bases: TGTGCCAGCTCACGGACTAGCACAGATACGCAGTATTTT. Translated, it gives CASSRTSTDTQYF.

This chain uses TRBV6-5 with TRBJ2-7, with D perhaps TRBD2 (5 bases). Trimming took off 5 bases at V and 3 bases at J, with 14 bases between the two ends. The CDR3 is made up of 14 amino acids. Germline CDR1 is MNHEY and CDR2 is SVGAGI. In DNA form, the CDR3 reads TGTGCCAGCAGTCGAGCTATGGACTTCTACGAGCAGTACTTC. As protein: CASSRAMDFYEQYF.

This sequence joins TRBV19 and TRBJ1-5, with D possibly TRBD1 on 6 matching bases. V gave up 7 bases and J gave up 3 bases, with 10 bases separating them. Germline V gives CDR1 LNHDA, CDR2 SQIVND (reference sequence). CDR3 length equals 13 residues. CDR3 protein: CASTQGYNQPQHF. CDR3 DNA sequence: TGTGCCAGTACCCAGGGGTACAATCAGCCCCAGCATTTT.

The chain couples TRBV30 to TRBJ1-1, with 7 bases matching TRBD1. V trimming: 3 bases; J trimming: 1 base; junction bases outside the gene matches: 5. CDR1 is GTSNPN and CDR2 is SVGIG in the germline V gene (reference sequence). This CDR3 spans 14 amino acids. The CDR3 reads CAWSAGTANTEAFF. CDR3 bases: TGTGCCTGGAGCGCCGGGACAGCGAACACTGAAGCTTTCTTT.

V gene TRBV7-2 combines with J gene TRBJ2-5; D uncertain. In germline, CDR1 is SGHTA, CDR2 FQGNSA. V gave up 0 bases and J gave up 1 base, with 18 bases separating them. CDR3 size: 18 residues. This CDR3 reads CASSLATATRDPQETQYF. CDR3 DNA: TGTGCCAGCAGCTTAGCCACAGCTACCCGAGACCCCCAAGAGACCCAGTACTTC.

This sequence joins TRBV7-8 and TRBJ2-7; 9 positions agree with TRBD1. Germline loops: CDR1 SGHVS, CDR2 FQNEAQ. V lost 5 bases and J lost 5; bases outside the gene matches: 13. The CDR3 has 16 amino acids. CDR3 residues: CASSPGYRGQEDEQYV. CDR3 sequence (DNA): TGTGCCAGCAGCCCGGGCTACAGGGGGCAAGAGGACGAGCAGTACGTC.

The V gene is TRBV28, the J gene TRBJ2-2, with D possibly matching TRBD2 (5 bases). The V end lost 5 bases, the J end lost 6 bases, and 13 bases lay between the germline ends. This CDR3 comprises 14 residues. Germline CDR1 reads MDHEN; CDR2 reads SYDVKM. The CDR3 DNA reads as TGTGCCAGCAGTCCAACTAGACTCCCCGGGGAGCTGTTTTTT. Translation gives CASSPTRLPGELFF.

The V and J genes are TRBV20-1 and TRBJ2-1; a possible D gene is TRBD2 (5 bases). The CDR3 contains 11 residues. Germline values: CDR1 DFQATT, CDR2 SNEGSKA (reference sequence). V was shortened by 5 bases and J by 9 bases, with 11 bases between the two germline ends. Here the CDR3 DNA reads TGCAGTGCTGCAACTAGTGTTGAGCAGTTCTTC. Translating gives CSAATSVEQFF.

The V and J genes are TRBV7-8 and TRBJ2-3; TRBD2 agrees at 14 bases. With 2 bases clipped from V and 4 bases from J, the junction kept 8 bases outside the gene matches. This CDR3 region has 18 residues. In germline, CDR1 is SGHVS, CDR2 FQNEAQ. For the CDR3, the DNA is TGTGCCAGCAGCTTAAGGCTGACTAGCGGGGGGGCAGCAGATACGCAGTATTTT. Translated, it gives CASSLRLTSGGAADTQYF.

The genes are TRBV5-1 and TRBJ1-6; D gene uncertain. Trimming took off 0 bases at V and 8 bases at J, with 12 bases between the two ends. The CDR3 consists of 15 residues. Germline V CDR1 and CDR2: SGHRS, YFSETQ. The CDR3 sequence: CASSLADSLHSPLHF. In DNA, the CDR3 is TGCGCCAGCAGCTTGGCCGATAGTCTTCATTCACCCCTCCACTTT.